Sequencing of this T cell receptor (beta chain) was carried out in a study of control samples from healthy donors and cancer patients. Sequenced by immunoSEQ multiplex PCR; TCRdb stores in-frame clones only, minus some. The sample consists of approximately 120,000 clones, 90% of them appearing once. The sample consisted of blood. The sequence derives from a human donor in good health. The donor label of this sample is uncertain.

The CDR3 protein is CASSLGGKNEQFF. The CDR3 DNA follows: TGTGCCAGCAGCTTAGGCGGCAAAAATGAGCAGTTCTTC. The chain couples TRBV13 to TRBJ2-1; D uncertain. There are 13 residues in the CDR3. The V gene lost 0 bases and the J gene lost 7 bases, with 7 bases spanning the gap. Germline-derived CDR1 and CDR2 are PRHDT and FYEKMQ (reference sequence). Combining the CDR3 with reference TRBV13 and TRBJ2-1 gives the whole variable domain AAGVIQSPRHLIKEKRETATLKCYPIPRHDTVYWYQQGPGQDPQFLISFYEKMQSDKGSIPDRFSAQQFSDYHSELNMSSLELGDSALYFCASSLGGKNEQFFGPGTRLTVL.